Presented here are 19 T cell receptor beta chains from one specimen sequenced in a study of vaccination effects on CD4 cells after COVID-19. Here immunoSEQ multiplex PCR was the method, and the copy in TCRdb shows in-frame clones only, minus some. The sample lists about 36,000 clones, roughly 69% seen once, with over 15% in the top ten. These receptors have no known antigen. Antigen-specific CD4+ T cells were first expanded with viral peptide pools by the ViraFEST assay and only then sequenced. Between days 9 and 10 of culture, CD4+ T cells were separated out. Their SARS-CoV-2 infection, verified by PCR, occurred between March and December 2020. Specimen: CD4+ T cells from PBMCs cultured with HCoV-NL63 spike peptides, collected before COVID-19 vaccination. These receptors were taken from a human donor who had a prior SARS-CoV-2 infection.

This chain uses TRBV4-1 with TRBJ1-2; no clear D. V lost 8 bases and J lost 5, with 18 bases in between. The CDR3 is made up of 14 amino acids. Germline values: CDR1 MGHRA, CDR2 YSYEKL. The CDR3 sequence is CASAMEEQTYGYTF. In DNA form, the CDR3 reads TGCGCCAGCGCCATGGAGGAACAGACATATGGCTACACCTTC.

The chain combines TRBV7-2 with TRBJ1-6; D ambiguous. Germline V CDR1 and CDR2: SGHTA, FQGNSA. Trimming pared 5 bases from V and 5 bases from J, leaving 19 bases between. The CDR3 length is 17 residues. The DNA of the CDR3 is TGTGCCAGCAGCACGGACGGCCCGACCTATGATAATTCACCCCTCCACTTT. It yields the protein CASSTDGPTYDNSPLHF. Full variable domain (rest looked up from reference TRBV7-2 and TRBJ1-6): GAGVSQSPSNKVTEKGKDVELRCDPISGHTALYWYRQSLGQGLEFLIYFQGNSAPDKSGLPSDRFSAERTGGSVSTLTIQRTQQEDSAVYLCASSTDGPTYDNSPLHFGNGTRLTVT.

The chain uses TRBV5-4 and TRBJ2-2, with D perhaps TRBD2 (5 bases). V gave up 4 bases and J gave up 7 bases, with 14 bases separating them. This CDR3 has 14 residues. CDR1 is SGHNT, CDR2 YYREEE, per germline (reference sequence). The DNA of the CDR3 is TGTGCCAGCAGCCATCAGGCGGGTGGCGGGGAGCTGTTTTTT. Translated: CASSHQAGGGELFF.

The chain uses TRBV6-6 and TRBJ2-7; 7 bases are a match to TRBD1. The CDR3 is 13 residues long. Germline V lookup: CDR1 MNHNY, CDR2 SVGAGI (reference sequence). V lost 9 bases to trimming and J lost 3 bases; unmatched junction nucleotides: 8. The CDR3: CASWDSRGYEQYF. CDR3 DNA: TGTGCCAGTTGGGACAGCAGGGGCTACGAGCAGTACTTC.

The CDR3: CASSPGNYNEQFF. For the CDR3, the DNA is TGTGCCAGCAGTCCAGGGAACTACAATGAGCAGTTCTTC. The rearrangement links TRBV7-9 to TRBJ2-1, with D perhaps TRBD1 (5 bases). The germline gives CDR1 SEHNR, CDR2 FQNEAQ (reference sequence). This CDR3 has 13 residues. V was cut by 6 bases and J by 3 bases, with 9 bases left in between.

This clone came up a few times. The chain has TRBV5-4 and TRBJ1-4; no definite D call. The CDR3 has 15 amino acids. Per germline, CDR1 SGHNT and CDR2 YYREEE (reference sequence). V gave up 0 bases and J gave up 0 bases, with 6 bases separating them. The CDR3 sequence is CASSLDSATNEKLFF. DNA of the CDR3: TGTGCCAGCAGCTTGGACAGCGCAACTAATGAAAAACTGTTTTTT.

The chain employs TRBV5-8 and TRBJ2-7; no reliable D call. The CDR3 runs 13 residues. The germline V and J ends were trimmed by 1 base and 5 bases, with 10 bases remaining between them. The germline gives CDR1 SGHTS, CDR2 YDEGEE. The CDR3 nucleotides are TGTGCCAGCAGCTTGAGGTCCGCGGACGAGCAGTACTTC. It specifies CASSLRSADEQYF.

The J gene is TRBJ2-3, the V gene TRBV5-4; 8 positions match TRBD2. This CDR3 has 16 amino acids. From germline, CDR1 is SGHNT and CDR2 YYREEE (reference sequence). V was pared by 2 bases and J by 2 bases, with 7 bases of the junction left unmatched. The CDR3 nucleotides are TGTGCCAGCAGCTTTTTCTTAGCGGGGACCACAGATACGCAGTATTTT. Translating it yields CASSFFLAGTTDTQYF. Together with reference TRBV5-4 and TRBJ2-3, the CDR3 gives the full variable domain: ETGVTQSPTHLIKTRGQQVTLRCSSQSGHNTVSWYQQALGQGPQFIFQYYREEENGRGNFPPRFSGLQFPNYSSELNVNALELDDSALYLCASSFFLAGTTDTQYFGPGTRLTVL.

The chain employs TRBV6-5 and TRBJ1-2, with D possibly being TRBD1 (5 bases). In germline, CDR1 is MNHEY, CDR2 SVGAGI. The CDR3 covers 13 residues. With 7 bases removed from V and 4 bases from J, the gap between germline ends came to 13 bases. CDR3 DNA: TGTGCCAGCATCGGCAGGGCGGCCTATGGCTACACCTTC. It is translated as CASIGRAAYGYTF.

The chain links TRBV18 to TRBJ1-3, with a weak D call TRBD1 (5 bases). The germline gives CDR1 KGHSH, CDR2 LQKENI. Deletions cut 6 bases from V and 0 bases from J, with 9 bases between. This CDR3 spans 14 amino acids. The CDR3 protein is CASSPGHSGNTIYF. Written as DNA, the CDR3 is TGTGCCAGCTCCCCAGGACACTCTGGAAACACCATATATTTT.

The CDR3: CASRRGDGTDTQYF. CDR3 nucleotides: TGTGCCAGCAGGCGAGGGGACGGCACAGATACGCAGTATTTT. This chain joins TRBV28 and TRBJ2-3; the D gene could be TRBD1 or TRBD2 (5 bases each). The CDR3 consists of 14 residues. V was shortened by 6 bases and J by 1 base, with 11 bases between the two germline ends. Germline lookup yields CDR1 MDHEN and CDR2 SYDVKM.

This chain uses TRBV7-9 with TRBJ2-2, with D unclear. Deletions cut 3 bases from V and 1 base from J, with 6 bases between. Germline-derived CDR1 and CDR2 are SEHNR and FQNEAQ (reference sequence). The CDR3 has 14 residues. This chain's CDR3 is CASSFTRNTGELFF. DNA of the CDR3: TGTGCCAGCAGCTTTACGAGGAACACCGGGGAGCTGTTTTTT.

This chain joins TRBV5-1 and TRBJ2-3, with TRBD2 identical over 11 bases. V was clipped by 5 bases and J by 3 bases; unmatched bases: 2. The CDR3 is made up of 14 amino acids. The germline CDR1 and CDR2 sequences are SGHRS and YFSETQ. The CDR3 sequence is CASSRLAGTDTQYF. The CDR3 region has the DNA TGCGCCAGCAGTCGACTAGCGGGGACAGATACGCAGTATTTT.

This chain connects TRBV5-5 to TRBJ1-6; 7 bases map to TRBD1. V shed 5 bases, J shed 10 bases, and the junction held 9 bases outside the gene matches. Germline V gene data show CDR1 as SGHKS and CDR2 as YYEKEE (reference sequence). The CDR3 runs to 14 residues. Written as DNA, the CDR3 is TGTGCCAGCAGTTCGAGACAGGGAGGATCACCCCTCCACTTT. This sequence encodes CASSSRQGGSPLHF. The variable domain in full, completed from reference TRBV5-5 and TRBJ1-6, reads DAGVTQSPTHLIKTRGQQVTLRCSPISGHKSVSWYQQVLGQGPQFIFQYYEKEERGRGNFPDRFSARQFPNYSSELNVNALLLGDSALYLCASSSRQGGSPLHFGNGTRLTVT.

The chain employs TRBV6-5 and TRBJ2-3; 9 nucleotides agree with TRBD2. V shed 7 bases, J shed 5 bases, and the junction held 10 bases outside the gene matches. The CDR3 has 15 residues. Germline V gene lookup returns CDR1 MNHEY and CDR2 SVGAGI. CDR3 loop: CASIAREGSGDTQYF. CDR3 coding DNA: TGTGCCAGCATAGCGCGGGAGGGCAGTGGAGATACGCAGTATTTT.

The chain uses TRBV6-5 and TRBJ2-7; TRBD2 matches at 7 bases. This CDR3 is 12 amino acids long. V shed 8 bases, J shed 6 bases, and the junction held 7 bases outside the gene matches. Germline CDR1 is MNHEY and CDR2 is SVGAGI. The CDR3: CASSRGVSEQYF. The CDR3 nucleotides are TGTGCCAGCTCTCGGGGGGTGAGCGAGCAGTACTTC.

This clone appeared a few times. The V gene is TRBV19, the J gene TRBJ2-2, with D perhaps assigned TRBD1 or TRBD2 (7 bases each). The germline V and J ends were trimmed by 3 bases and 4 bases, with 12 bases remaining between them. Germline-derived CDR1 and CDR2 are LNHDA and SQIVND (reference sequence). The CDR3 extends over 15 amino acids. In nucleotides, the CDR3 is TGTGCCAGTAGTATTCCAGGGGGGGTCACCGGGGAGCTGTTTTTT. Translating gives CASSIPGGVTGELFF.

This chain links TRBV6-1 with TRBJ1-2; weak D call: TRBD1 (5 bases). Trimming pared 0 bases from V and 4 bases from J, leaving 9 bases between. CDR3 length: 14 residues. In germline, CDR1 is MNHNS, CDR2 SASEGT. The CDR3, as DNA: TGTGCCAGCAGTGAAGCGCTCGGGGGCTATGGCTACACCTTC. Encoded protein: CASSEALGGYGYTF.

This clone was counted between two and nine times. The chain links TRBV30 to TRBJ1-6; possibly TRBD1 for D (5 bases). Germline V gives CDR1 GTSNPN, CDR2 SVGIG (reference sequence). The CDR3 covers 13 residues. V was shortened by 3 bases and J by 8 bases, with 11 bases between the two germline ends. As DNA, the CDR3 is TGTGCCTGGAGCGCGGAGGGGTATTCACCCCTCCACTTT. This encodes CAWSAEGYSPLHF.